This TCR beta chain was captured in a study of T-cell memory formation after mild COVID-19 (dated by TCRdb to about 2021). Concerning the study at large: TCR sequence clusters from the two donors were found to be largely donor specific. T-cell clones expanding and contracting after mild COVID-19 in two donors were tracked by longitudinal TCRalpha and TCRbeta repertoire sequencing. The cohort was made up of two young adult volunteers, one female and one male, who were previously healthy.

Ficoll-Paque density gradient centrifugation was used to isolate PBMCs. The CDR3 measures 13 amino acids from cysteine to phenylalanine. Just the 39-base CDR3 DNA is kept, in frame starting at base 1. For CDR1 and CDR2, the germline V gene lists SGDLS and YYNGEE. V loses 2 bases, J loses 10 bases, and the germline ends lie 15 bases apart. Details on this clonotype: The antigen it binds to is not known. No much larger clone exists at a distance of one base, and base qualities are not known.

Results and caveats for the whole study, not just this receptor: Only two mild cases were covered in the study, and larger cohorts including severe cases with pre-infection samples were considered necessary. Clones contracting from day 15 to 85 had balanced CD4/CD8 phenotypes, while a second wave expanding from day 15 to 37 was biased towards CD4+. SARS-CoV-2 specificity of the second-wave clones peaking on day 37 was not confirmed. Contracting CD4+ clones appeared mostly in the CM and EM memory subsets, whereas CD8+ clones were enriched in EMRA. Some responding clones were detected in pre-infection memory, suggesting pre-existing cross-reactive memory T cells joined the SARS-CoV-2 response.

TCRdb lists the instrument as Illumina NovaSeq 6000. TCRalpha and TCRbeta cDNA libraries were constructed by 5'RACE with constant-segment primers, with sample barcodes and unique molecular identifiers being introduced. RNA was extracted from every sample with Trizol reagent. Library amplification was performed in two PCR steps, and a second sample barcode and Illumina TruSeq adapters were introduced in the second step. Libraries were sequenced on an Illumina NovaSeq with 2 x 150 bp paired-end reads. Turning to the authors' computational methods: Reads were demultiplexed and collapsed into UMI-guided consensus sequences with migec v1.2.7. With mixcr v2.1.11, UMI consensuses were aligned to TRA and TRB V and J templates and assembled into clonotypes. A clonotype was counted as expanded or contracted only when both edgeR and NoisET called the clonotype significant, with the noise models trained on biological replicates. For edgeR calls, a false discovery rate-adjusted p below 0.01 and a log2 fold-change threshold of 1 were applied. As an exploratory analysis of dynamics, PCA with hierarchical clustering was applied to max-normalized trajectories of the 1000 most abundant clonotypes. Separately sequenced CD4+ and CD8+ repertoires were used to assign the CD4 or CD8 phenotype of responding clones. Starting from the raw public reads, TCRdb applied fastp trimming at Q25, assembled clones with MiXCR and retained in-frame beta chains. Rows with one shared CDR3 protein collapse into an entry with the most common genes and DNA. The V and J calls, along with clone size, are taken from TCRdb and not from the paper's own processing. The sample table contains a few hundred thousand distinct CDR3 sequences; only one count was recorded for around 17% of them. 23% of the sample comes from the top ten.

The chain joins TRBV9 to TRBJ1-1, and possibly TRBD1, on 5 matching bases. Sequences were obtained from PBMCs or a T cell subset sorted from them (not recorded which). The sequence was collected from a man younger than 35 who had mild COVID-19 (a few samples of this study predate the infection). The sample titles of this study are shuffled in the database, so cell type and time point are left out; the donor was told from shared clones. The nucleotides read TGTGCCAGCAGCGTGGGGGGAGAGGTAGGAGCTTTCTTT. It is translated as CASSVGGEVGAFF.